A single T cell receptor (beta chain) is shown here with its context. V was trimmed by 3 bases and J by 0 bases, leaving 6 bases between them. This CDR3 has 15 residues. CDR1 and CDR2 (germline): KGHSH, LQKENI. This sample is part of a study of blood T cell repertoires in COVID-19. Study background: COVID-19 samples from acute and convalescent phases originated in the United States, Italy and Spain. The analysed material was cDNA or gDNA that came from T cells, B-cell-depleted T cells, or PBMCs.

Per the original methods: Estimation of nucleated cell counts relied on the amplification of reference gene primers. This table comes from immunoSEQ multiplex PCR, and its TCRdb copy is limited to in-frame clones, with some not included. V and J calls and clone size are copied from that table; D and trimming were computed from the DNA. This table holds fewer than 300,000 clones, less than 90% found once. This chain connects TRBV18 to TRBJ2-6; D gene unclear. The sequence derives from a human donor in a cohort sampled during active COVID-19. Sequencing used peripheral blood. This CDR3 reads CASSPVNSGANVLTF. CDR3 DNA sequence: TGTGCCAGCTCACCCGTTAACTCTGGGGCCAACGTCCTGACTTTC.